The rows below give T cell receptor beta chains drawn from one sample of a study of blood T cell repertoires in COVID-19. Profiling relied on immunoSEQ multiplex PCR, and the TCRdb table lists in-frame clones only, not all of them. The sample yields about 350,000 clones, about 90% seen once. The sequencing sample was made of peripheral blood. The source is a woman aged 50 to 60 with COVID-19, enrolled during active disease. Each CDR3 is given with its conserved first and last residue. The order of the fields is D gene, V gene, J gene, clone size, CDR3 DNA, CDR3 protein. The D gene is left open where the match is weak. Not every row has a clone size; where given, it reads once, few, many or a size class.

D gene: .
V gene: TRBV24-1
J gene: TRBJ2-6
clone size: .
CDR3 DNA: TGTGCCACCAGTGACTACCCGGGGTTCACCGCTGGGGCCAACGTCCTGACTTTC
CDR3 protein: CATSDYPGFTAGANVLTF

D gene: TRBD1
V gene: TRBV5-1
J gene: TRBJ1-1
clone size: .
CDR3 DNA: TGCGCCAGCAGCTTGGCTGGGACAGGGGGAACGACCACTGAAGCTTTCTTT
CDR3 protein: CASSLAGTGGTTTEAFF

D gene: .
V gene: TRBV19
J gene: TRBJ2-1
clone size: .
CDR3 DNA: TGTGCCAGTTCCCCGGGGGAGGTTGAGCAGTTCTTC
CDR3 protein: CASSPGEVEQFF

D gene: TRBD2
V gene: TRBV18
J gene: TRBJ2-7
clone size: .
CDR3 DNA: TGTGCCAGCTCACCGGGACTAGCGGGACCAGCCTACGAGCAGTACTTC
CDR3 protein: CASSPGLAGPAYEQYF

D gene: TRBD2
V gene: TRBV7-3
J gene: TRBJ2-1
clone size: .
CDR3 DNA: TGTGCCAGCAGCTCCGGGACTAGCGGGAGAAATGAGCAGTTCTTC
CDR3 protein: CASSSGTSGRNEQFF

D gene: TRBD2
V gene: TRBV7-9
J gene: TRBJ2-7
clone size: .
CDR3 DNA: TGTGCCAGCAGCCCCCCTAGCGGGAGAAGAGGGAGCGAGCAGTACTTC
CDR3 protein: CASSPPSGRRGSEQYF

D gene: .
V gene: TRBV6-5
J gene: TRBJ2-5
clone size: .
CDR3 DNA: TGTGCCAGCAGCCTATCCCCCTTTGAGGGGACCCAGTACTTC
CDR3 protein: CASSLSPFEGTQYF

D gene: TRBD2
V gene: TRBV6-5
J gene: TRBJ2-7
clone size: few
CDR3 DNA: TGTGCCAGCAGCCCGACGGGGGGCTACGAGCAGTACTTC
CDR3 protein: CASSPTGGYEQYF

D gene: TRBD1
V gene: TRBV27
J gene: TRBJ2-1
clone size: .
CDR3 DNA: TGTGCCAGCAGTTTATTAGGACAGGACTACAATGAGCAGTTCTTC
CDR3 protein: CASSLLGQDYNEQFF

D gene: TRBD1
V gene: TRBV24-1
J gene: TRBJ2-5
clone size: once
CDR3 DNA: TGTGCCACCAGTGGGCAACAGGGGACAGAAGAGACCCAGTACTTC
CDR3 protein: CATSGQQGTEETQYF

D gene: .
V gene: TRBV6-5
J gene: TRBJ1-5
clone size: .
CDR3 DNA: TGTGCCAGCAGTACGTCAGGGGATCAGCCCCAGCATTTT
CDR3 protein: CASSTSGDQPQHF

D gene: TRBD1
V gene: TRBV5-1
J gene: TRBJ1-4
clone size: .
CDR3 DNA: TGCGCCAGCAGCGAAAGCGACAGGGGGCAGGATGGAACTAATGAAAAACTGTTTTTT
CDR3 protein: CASSESDRGQDGTNEKLFF

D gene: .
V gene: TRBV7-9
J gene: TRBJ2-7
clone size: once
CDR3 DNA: TGTGCCAGCAGCTTATACAGGGACAAGCAGTACTTC
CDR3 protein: CASSLYRDKQYF

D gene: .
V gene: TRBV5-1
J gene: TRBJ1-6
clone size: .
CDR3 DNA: TGCGCCAGCAGGTCGTTCTCTGCGATCCCTTCACCCCTCCACTTT
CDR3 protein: CASRSFSAIPSPLHF

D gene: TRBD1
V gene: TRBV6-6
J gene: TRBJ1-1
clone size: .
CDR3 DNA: TGTGCCAGCAGTTACCACGGACAGGGGGACACTGAAGCTTTCTTT
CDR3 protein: CASSYHGQGDTEAFF

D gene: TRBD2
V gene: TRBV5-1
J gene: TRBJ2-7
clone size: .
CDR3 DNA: TGCGCCAGCAGCTTGGGGGATAGCGGGAGCTACGAGCAGTACTTC
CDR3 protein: CASSLGDSGSYEQYF

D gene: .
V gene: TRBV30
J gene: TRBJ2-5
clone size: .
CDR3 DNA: TGTGCCTGGAGGCCTGGGGGGGCCCAAGAGACCCAGTACTTC
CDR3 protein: CAWRPGGAQETQYF

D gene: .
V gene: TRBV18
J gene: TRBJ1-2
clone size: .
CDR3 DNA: TGTGCCAGCTCACTTCCCGGGGGGCGCTCGGCTGGAAATGGCTACACCTTC
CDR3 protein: CASSLPGGRSAGNGYTF

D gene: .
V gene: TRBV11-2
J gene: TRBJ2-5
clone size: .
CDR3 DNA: TGTGCCAGCAGCTTAGTCGGGGAGACCCAGTACTTC
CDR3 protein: CASSLVGETQYF

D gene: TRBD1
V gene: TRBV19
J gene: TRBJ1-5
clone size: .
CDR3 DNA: TGTGCCAGTAGTAACCGGGCCCCAGGGGGTCAGCCCCAGCATTTT
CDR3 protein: CASSNRAPGGQPQHF

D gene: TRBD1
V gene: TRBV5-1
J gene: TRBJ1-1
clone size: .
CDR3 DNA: TGCGCCAGCAGTTACTCAGGGGGCACTGAAGCTTTCTTT
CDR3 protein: CASSYSGGTEAFF

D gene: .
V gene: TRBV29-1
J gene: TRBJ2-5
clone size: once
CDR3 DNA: TGCAGCGTTGAATCCCAGGGGAGCCAAGAGACCCAGTACTTC
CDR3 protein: CSVESQGSQETQYF

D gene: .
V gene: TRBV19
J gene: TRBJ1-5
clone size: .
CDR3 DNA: TGTGCCAGTAGTATTGGGGGAGGTAGCAATCAGCCCCAGCATTTT
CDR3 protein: CASSIGGGSNQPQHF

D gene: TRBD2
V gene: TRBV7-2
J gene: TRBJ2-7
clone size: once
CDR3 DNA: TGTGCCAGCAGCTCCGCCGGGCGGGGGAACTACGAGCAGTACTTC
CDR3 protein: CASSSAGRGNYEQYF

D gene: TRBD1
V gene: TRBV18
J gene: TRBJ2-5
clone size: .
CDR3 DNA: TGTGCCAGCTCACCGGGACAGGGCGGAGAGACCCAGTACTTC
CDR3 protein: CASSPGQGGETQYF

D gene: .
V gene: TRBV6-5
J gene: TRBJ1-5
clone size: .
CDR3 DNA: TGTGCCAGCAGCTCTCAGCCCCAGCATTTT
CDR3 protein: CASSSQPQHF

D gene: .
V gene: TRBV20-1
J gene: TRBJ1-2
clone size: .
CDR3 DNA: TGCAGTGCTAGCACGGGGTATGGCTACACCTTC
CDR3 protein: CSASTGYGYTF

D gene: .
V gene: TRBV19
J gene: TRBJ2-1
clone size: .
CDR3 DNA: TGTGCCAGTAATCCAAAAGCAGGCTCCTACAATGAGCAGTTCTTC
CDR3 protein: CASNPKAGSYNEQFF

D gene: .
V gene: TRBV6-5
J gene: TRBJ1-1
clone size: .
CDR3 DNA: TGTGCCAGCAGTTACGAGGTGAACACTGAAGCTTTCTTT
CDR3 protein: CASSYEVNTEAFF

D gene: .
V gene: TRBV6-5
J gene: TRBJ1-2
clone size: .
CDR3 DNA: TGTGCCAGCATGGGAGGTGTCGGCTATGGCTACACCTTC
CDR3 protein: CASMGGVGYGYTF